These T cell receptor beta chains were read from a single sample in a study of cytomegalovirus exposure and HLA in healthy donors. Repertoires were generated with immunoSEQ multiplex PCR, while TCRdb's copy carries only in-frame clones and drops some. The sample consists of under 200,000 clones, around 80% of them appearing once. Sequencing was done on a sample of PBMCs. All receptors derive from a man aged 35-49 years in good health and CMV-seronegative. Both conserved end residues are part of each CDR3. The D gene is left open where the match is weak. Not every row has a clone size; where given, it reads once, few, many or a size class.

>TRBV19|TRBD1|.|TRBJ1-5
TGTGCCAGTACGGACAGGGGGCTGGGTCAGCCCCAGCATTTT
CASTDRGLGQPQHF
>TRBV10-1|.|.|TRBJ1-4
TGCGCCAGCAGTGAAAACAGGATCCCTAATGAAAAACTGTTTTTT
CASSENRIPNEKLFF
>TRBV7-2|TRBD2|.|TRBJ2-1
TGTGCCAGCAGCTTATGGGCTAGCGGACTCAATGAGCAGTTCTTC
CASSLWASGLNEQFF
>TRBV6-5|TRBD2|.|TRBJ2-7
TGTGCCAGCAGTTTCACTAGCGGGGGGTTCTCCTACGAGCAGTACTTC
CASSFTSGGFSYEQYF
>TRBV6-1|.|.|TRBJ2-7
TGTGCCAGCAGGACTCCGGGGTTTACCTACGAGCAGTACTTC
CASRTPGFTYEQYF
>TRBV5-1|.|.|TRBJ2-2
TGCGCCAGCAGCTTGAACAGTATGACCGGGGAGCTGTTTTTT
CASSLNSMTGELFF
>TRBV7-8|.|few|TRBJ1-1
TGTGCCAGCAGCTTAGACAGGGACACTGAAGCTTTCTTT
CASSLDRDTEAFF
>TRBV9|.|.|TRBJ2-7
TGTGCCAGCAGCCGCATGCTAGGGGTCGAGCAGTACTTC
CASSRMLGVEQYF
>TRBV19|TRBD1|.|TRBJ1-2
TGTGCCAGTAGTGCCACAGGGGGCTCTGGCTACACCTTC
CASSATGGSGYTF
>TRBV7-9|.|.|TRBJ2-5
TGTGCCAGCAGCTTAGCTGGCAGCGAAGAGACCCAGTACTTC
CASSLAGSEETQYF
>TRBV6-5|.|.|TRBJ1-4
TGTGCCAGCAGTTATGACAGCACTACTAATGAAAAACTGTTTTTT
CASSYDSTTNEKLFF
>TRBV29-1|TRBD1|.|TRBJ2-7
TGCAGCGCGGGACAGGGGACGAGCTCCTACGAGCAGTACTTC
CSAGQGTSSYEQYF
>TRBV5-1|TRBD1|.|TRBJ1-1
TGCGCCAGCAGCACAGGACAGGGGACTGAAGCTTTCTTT
CASSTGQGTEAFF
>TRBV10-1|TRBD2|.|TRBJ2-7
TGCGCCAGCGAGGGACTAGCGGGCTACGAGCAGTACTTC
CASEGLAGYEQYF
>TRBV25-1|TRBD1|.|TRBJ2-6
TGTGCCAGCAGCCTACAGGGGACTGGGGCCAACGTCCTGACTTTC
CASSLQGTGANVLTF
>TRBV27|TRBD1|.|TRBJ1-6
TGTGCCAGCAGTCCCCGACAGGGCTTTAATTCACCCCTCCACTTT
CASSPRQGFNSPLHF
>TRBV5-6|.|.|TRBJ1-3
TGTGCCAGCAGCGGAAATCAGGGGTTCTCTGGAAACACCATATATTTT
CASSGNQGFSGNTIYF
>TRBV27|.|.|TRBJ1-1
TGTGCCAGCAGTTTACAAGGGGTTTCGACTGAAGCTTTCTTT
CASSLQGVSTEAFF
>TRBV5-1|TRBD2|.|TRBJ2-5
TGCGCCAGCAGCCCGGGACTAGGGAATCAAGAGACCCAGTACTTC
CASSPGLGNQETQYF